The sequence of this T cell receptor (beta chain) was determined in a study of response to subunit inactivated influenza vaccine. TCRdb re-called the RT-PCR reads with MiXCR, one entry per CDR3 protein. The sample contains 450,000 to 700,000 distinct CDR3 sequences, less than 15% of which appear only once. From germline, CDR1 is LGHNA and CDR2 YSLEER. CDR3 size: 15 residues. V lost 0 bases to trimming and J lost 6 bases, with 11 bases between them. Here the sequenced sample was PBMCs from blood, taken 12 days after vaccination. J is TRBJ2-2 and V is TRBV4-3; D gene ambiguous. This receptor was taken from a man aged 50-59 years who received an inactivated influenza vaccine. CDR3 sequence reads: CASSQEEGYAGELFF. DNA of the CDR3: TGCGCCAGCAGCCAAGAAGAAGGCTACGCCGGGGAGCTGTTTTTT.